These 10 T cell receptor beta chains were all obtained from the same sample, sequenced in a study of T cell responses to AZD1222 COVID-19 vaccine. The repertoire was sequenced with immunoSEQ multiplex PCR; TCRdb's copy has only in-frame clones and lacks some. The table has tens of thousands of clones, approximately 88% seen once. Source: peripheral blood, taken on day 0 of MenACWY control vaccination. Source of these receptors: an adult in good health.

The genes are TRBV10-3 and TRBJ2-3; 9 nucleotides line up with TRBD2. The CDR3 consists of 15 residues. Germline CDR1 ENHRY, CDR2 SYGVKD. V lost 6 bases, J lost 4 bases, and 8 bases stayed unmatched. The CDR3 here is CAIRTGGRGADTQYF. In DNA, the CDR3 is TGTGCCATCAGAACCGGCGGGAGGGGCGCAGATACGCAGTATTTT.

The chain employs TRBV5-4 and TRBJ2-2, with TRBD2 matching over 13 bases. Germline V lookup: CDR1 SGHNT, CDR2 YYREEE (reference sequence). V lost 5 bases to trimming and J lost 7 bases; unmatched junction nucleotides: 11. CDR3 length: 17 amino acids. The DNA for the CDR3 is TGTGCCAGCAGTCAGCACACTAGCGGGAGGGCCAGCGGGGAGCTGTTTTTT. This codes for CASSQHTSGRASGELFF. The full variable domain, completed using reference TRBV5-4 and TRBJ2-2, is ETGVTQSPTHLIKTRGQQVTLRCSSQSGHNTVSWYQQALGQGPQFIFQYYREEENGRGNFPPRFSGLQFPNYSSELNVNALELDDSALYLCASSQHTSGRASGELFFGEGSRLTVL.

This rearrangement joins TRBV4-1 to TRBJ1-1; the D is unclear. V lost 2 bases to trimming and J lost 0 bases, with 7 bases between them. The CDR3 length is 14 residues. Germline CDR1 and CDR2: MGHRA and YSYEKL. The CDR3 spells CASSQTWMNTEAFF. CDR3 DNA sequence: TGCGCCAGCAGCCAAACGTGGATGAACACTGAAGCTTTCTTT.

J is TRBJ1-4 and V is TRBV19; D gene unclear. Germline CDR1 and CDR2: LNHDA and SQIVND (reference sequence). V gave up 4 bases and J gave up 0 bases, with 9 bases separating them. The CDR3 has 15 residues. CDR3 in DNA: TGTGCCAGTAGTACCCGAGACGCAACTAATGAAAAACTGTTTTTT. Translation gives CASSTRDATNEKLFF.

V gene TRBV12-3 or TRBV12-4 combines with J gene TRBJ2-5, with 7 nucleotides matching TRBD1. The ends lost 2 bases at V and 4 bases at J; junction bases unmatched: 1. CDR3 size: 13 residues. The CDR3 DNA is TGTGCCAGCAGTTTATCAGGGGGAGAGACCCAGTACTTC. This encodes CASSLSGGETQYF.

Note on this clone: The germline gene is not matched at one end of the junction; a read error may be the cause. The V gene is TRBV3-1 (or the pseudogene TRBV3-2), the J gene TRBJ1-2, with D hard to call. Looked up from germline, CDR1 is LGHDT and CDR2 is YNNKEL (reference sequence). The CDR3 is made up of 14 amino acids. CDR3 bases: TGTGCCAGCAGCCAAGCACTTGGATTATATGTCTACACCTTC. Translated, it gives CASSQALGLYVYTF.

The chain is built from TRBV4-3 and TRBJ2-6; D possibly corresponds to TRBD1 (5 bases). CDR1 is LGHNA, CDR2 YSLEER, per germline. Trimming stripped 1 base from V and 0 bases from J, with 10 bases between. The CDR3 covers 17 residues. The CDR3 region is CASSQVKDTSGANVLTF. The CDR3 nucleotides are TGCGCCAGCAGCCAAGTGAAGGACACCTCTGGGGCCAACGTCCTGACTTTC.

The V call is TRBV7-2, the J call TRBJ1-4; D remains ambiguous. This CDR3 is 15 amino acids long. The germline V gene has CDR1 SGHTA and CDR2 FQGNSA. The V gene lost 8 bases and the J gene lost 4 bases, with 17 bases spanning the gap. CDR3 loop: CASGVKGGFNEKLFF. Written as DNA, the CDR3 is TGTGCCAGCGGGGTAAAAGGAGGATTTAATGAAAAACTGTTTTTT.

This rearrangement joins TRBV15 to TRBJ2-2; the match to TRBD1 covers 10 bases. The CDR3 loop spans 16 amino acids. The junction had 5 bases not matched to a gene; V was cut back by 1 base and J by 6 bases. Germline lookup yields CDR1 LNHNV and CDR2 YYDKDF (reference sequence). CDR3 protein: CATSRGGDRGAGELFF. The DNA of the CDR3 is TGTGCCACCAGCAGAGGCGGGGACAGGGGCGCCGGGGAGCTGTTTTTT.

The CDR3 coding sequence is TGTGCCAGCAGCGCCGCCCCGGGACTAGCGGCCTCCTACGAGCAGTACTTC. It yields the protein CASSAAPGLAASYEQYF. The chain employs TRBV9 and TRBJ2-7; 11 nucleotides align to TRBD2. The CDR3 has 17 amino acids. Germline CDR1 reads SGDLS; CDR2 reads YYNGEE. With V trimmed by 3 bases and J by 0 bases, 8 bases remained unmatched.